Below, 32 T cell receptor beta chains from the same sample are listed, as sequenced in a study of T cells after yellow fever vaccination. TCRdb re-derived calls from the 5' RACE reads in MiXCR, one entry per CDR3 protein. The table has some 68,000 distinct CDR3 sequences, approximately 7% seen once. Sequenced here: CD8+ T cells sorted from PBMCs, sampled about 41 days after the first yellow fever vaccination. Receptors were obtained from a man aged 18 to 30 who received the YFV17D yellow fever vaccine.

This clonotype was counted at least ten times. CDR3 nucleotides: TGCAGTGCTAGAGGCCCCCTTACGGGCGGGGGGCGTGGTGAGCAGTTCTTC. Translating it yields CSARGPLTGGGRGEQFF. The rearrangement links TRBV20-1 to TRBJ2-1; the match to TRBD2 covers 8 bases. The CDR3 is made up of 17 amino acids. Germline values: CDR1 DFQATT, CDR2 SNEGSKA (reference sequence). V trimming: 1 base; J trimming: 9 bases; junction bases outside the gene matches: 17.

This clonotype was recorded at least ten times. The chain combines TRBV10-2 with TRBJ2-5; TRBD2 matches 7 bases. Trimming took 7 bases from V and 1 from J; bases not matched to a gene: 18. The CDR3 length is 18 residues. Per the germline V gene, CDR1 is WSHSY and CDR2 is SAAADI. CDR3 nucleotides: TGCGCCAGCACTGTTTTCGGGCTAGCGGAAACCACCCAAGAGACCCAGTACTTC. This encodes CASTVFGLAETTQETQYF.

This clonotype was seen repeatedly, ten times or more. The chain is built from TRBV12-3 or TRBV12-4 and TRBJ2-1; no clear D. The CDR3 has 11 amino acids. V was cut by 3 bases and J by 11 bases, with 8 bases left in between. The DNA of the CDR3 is TGTGCCAGCAGTTTCGGACGCAAGCAGTTCTTC. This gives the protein CASSFGRKQFF.

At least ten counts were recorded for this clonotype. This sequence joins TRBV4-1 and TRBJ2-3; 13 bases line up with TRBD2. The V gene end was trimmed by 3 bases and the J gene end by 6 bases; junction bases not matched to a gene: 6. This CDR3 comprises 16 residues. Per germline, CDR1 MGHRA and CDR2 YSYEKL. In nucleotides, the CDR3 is TGCGCCAGCAGCCAGCGACTAGCGGGGGGCGAGGATACGCAGTATTTT. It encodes CASSQRLAGGEDTQYF.

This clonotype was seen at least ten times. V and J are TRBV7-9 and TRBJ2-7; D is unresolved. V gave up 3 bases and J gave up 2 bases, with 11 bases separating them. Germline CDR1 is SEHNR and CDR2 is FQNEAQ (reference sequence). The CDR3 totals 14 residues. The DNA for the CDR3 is TGTGCCAGCAGCTTCGCTGGACGCACCTACGAGCAGTACGTC. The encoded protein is CASSFAGRTYEQYV.

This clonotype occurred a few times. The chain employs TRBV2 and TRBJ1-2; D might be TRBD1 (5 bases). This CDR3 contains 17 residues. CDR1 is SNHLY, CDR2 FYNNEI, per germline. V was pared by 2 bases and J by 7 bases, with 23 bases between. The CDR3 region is CASSELVLTSGGGGYTF. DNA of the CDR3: TGTGCCAGCAGTGAACTCGTTCTAACTTCGGGGGGTGGTGGCTACACCTTC.

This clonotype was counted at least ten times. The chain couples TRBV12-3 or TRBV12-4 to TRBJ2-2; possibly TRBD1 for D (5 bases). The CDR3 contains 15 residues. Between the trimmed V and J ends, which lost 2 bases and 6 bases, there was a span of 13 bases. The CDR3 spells CASSLLAGLAGELFF. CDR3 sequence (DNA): TGTGCCAGCAGTTTACTGGCAGGGCTAGCCGGGGAGCTGTTTTTT.

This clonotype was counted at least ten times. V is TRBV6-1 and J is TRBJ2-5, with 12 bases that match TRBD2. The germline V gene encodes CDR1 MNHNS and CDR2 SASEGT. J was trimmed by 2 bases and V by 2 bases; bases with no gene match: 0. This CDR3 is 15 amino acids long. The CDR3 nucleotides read TGTGCCAGCAGTGAACTAGCGGGGGGGCAAGAGACCCAGTACTTC. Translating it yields CASSELAGGQETQYF.

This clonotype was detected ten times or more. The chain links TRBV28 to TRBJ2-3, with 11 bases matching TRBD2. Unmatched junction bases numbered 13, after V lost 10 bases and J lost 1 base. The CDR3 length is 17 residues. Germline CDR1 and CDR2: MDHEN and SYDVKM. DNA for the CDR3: TGTGCCACCTTTATAAACCTAGCGGGGGGCCGCACAGATACGCAGTATTTT. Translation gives CATFINLAGGRTDTQYF.

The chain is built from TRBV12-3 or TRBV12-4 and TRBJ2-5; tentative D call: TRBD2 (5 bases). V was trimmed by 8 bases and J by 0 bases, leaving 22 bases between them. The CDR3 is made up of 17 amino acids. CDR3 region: CASRSERSYPNQETQYF. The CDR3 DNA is TGTGCCAGCCGGTCCGAGCGGAGCTATCCAAACCAAGAGACCCAGTACTTC.

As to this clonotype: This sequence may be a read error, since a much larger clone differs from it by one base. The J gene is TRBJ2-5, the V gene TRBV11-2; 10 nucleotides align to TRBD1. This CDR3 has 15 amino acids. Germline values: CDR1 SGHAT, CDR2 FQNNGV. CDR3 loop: CTSSLGTGAAETQYF. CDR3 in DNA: TGTACCAGCAGCTTGGGGACAGGGGCGGCGGAGACCCAGTACTTC.

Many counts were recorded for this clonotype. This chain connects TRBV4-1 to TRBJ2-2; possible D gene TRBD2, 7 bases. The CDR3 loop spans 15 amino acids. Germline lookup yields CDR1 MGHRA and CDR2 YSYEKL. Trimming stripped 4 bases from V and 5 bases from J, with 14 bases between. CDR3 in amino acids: CASSPPGGGTGELFF. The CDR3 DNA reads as TGCGCCAGCAGCCCGCCGGGGGGCGGGACCGGGGAGCTGTTTTTT.

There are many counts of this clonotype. The CDR3 here is CASSEGVYQPQHF. The CDR3, as DNA: TGTGCCAGCAGTGAAGGGGTATATCAGCCCCAGCATTTT. The genes are TRBV5-6 and TRBJ1-5, with D perhaps matching TRBD1 (5 bases). In germline, CDR1 is SGHDT, CDR2 YYEEEE. V lost 5 bases to trimming and J lost 5 bases, with 11 bases between them. The CDR3 sequence is 13 residues long.

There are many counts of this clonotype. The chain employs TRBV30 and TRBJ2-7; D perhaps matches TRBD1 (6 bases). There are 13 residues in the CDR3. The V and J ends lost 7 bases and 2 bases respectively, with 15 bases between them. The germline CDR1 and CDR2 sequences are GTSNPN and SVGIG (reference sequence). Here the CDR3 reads CAFLGHLPYEQYF. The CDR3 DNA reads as TGTGCCTTTCTGGGACATTTACCCTACGAGCAGTACTTC.

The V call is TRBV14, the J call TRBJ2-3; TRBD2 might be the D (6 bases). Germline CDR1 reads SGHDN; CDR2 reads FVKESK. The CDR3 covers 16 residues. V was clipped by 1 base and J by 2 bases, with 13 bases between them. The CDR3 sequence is CASSQVTAGSTDTQYF. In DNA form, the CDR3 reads TGTGCCAGCAGCCAAGTTACGGCGGGATCCACAGATACGCAGTATTTT.

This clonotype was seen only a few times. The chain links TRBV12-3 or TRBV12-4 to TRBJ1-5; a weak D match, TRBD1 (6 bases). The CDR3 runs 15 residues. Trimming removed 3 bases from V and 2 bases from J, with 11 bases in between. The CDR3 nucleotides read TGTGCCAGCAGTTTCTCGCCAGGGGGCAATCAGCCCCAGCATTTT. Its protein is CASSFSPGGNQPQHF.

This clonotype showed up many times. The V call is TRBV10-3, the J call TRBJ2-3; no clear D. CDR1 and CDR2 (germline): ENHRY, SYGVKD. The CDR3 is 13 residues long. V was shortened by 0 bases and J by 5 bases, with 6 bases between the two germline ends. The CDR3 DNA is TGTGCCATCAGTGAGTCTGACGGAGATACGCAGTATTTT. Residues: CAISESDGDTQYF.

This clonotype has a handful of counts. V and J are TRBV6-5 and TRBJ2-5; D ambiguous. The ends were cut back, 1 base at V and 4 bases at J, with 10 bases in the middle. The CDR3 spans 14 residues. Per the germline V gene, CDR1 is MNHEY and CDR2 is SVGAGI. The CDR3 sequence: CASSYWWGGETQYF. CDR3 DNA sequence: TGTGCCAGCAGTTACTGGTGGGGTGGAGAGACCCAGTACTTC.

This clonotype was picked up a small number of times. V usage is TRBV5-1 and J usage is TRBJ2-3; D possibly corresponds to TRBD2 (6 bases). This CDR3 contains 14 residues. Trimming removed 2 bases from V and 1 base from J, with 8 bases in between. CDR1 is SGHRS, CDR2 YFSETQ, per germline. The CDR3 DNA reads TGCGCCAGCAGCTTATCTAGCGGCACAGATACGCAGTATTTT. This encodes CASSLSSGTDTQYF.

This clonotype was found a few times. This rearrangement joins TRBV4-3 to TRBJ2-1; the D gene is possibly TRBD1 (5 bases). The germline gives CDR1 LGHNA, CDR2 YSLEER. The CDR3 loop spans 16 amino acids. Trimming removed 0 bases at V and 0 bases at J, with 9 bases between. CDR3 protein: CASSQEIQGSYNEQFF. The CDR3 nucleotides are TGCGCCAGCAGCCAAGAAATCCAGGGCTCCTACAATGAGCAGTTCTTC.

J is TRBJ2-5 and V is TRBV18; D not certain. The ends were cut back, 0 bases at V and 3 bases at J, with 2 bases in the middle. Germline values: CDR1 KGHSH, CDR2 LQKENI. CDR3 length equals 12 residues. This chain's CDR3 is CASSPPEETQYF. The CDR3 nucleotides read TGTGCCAGCTCACCACCGGAAGAGACCCAGTACTTC.

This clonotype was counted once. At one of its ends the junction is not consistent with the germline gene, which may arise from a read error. CDR3 in DNA: TGTACCAGCACTTGGAGCGGGGGGCGTCCCTTATCGGGGGAGCTGTTTTTT. Translation gives CTSTWSGGRPLSGELFF. The rearrangement joins TRBV6-5 to TRBJ2-2, with 9 bases fitting TRBD2. The CDR3 has 17 residues. The V gene's germline CDR1 is MNHEY and CDR2 SVGAGI.

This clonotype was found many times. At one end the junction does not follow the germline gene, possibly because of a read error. The CDR3 protein is CASSLGDSTSF. DNA for the CDR3: TGTGCCAGCAGCTTGGGGGACTCGACTAGCTTC. The genes are TRBV11-2 and TRBJ2-1, with D perhaps TRBD2 (6 bases). CDR1 and CDR2 (germline): SGHAT, FQNNGV. This CDR3 region has 11 residues.

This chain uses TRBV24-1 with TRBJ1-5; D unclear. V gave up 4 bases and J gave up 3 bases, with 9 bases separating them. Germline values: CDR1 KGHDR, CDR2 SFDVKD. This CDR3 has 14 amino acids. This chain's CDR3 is CATSEGRYNQPQHF. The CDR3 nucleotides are TGTGCCACCAGTGAAGGACGGTACAATCAGCCCCAGCATTTT.

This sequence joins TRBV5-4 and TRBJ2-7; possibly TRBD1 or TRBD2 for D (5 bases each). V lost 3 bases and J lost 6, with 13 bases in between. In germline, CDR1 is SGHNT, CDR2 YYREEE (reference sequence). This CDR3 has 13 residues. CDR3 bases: TGTGCCAGCAGCTCTACGGGACGTTTCGAGCAGTACTTC. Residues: CASSSTGRFEQYF.

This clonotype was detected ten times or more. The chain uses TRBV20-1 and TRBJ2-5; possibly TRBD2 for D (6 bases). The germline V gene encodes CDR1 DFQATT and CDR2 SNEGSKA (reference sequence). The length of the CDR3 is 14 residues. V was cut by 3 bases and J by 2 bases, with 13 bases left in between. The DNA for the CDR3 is TGCAGTGCTAGGTCCGGGAGTCCACAAGAGACCCAGTACTTC. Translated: CSARSGSPQETQYF.

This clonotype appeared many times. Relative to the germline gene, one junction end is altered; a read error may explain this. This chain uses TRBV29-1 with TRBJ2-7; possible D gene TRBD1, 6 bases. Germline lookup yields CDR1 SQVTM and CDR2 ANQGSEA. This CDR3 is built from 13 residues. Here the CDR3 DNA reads TGCAGCGCTGAACTAGGGGGCTCCTACGAGCAGTACTTC. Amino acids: CSAELGGSYEQYF.

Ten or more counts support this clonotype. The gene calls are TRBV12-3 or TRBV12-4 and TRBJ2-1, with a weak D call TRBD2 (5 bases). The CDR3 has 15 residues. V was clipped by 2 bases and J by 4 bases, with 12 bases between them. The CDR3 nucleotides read TGTGCCAGCAGTTTACCGCCTAGCCTATACAATGAGCAGTTCTTC. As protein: CASSLPPSLYNEQFF.

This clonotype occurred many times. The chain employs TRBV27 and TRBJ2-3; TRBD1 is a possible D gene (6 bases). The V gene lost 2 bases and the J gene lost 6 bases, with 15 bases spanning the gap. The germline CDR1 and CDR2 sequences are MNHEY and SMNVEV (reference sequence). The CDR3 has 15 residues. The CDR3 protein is CASSLVGASLDTQYF. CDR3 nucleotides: TGTGCCAGCAGTTTAGTGGGGGCGAGTCTCGATACGCAGTATTTT.

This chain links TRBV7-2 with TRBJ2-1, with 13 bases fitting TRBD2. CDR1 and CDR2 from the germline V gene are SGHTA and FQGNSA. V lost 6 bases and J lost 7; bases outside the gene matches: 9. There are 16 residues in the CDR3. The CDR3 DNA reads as TGTGCCAGCAGACGACTAGCGGGGGGCCCTCAGAATGAGCAGTTCTTC. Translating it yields CASRRLAGGPQNEQFF.

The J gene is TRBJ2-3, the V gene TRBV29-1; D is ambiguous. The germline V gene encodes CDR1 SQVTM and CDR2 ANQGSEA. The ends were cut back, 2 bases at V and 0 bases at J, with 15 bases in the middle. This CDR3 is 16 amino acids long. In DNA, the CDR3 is TGCAGCGTTGAATTGGCGCCAGCAACTAGCACAGATACGCAGTATTTT. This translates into CSVELAPATSTDTQYF.

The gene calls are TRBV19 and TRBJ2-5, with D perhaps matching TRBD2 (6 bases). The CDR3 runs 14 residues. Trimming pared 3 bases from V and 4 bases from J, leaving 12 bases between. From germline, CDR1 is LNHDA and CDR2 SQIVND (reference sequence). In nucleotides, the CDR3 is TGTGCCAGTAGTATTGGGGGGTATTCAGAGACCCAGTACTTC. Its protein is CASSIGGYSETQYF. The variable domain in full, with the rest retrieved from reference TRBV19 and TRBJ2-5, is DGGITQSPKYLFRKEGQNVTLSCEQNLNHDAMYWYRQDPGQGLRLIYYSQIVNDFQKGDIAEGYSVSREKKESFPLTVTSAQKNPTAFYLCASSIGGYSETQYFGPGTRLLVL.